The 22 T cell receptor beta chains in this list originate from one sample, sequenced in a study of T cells expressing NK-cell markers (dated by TCRdb to between 2020 and 2021). Preparation of the library involved 5' RACE. The instrument was an Illumina HiSeq 2000. TCRdb reprocessed the reads and provides one entry for every CDR3 protein sequence; no DNA is given. This sample's clone table shows fewer than 400,000 distinct CDR3 sequences. 5% to 5.5% of the sample lies in the top ten. Sequenced material: blood T cells: a sorted CD56 or NKG2C T cell subset, CD4+ or CD8+ T cells, or bulk PBMC T cells (not recorded which). The receptors come from a man aged 18-75 years in good health.

V is TRBV10-3 and J is TRBJ2-7; there is no DNA to check the TCRdb D call of TRBD2. CDR1 is ENHRY and CDR2 is SYGVKD in the germline V gene. The length of the CDR3 is 18 residues. CDR3 sequence reads: CAISESLGTSGGLDEQYF.

This sequence joins TRBV28 and TRBJ2-1; the D call from TCRdb, TRBD1, cannot be confirmed without DNA. The CDR3 spans 16 residues. Germline lookup yields CDR1 MDHEN and CDR2 SYDVKM. This CDR3 reads CASRGHSGLSYNEQFF.

The J gene is TRBJ1-1, the V gene TRBV6-1; TCRdb picks TRBD1, but there is no DNA to check that call. Germline V gives CDR1 MNHNS, CDR2 SASEGT. The CDR3 runs 14 residues. The CDR3 spells CASSQDRVRDEAFF.

V usage is TRBV5-1 and J usage is TRBJ1-2. The germline CDR1 and CDR2 sequences are SGHRS and YFSETQ. CDR3 length equals 14 residues. The CDR3 here is CASSSLYSDYGYTF.

The chain combines TRBV5-1 with TRBJ2-3; TCRdb's assignment of TRBD1 cannot be checked, as there is no DNA. Germline V gene data show CDR1 as SGHRS and CDR2 as YFSETQ. The CDR3 is made up of 15 amino acids. CDR3 region: CASGQGTGGQDTQYF.

This chain joins TRBV12-3 or TRBV12-4 and TRBJ2-4. CDR3 size: 14 residues. The CDR3 loop reads CASSSQIAKNIQYF.

V and J are TRBV7-7 and TRBJ2-1; TCRdb indicates TRBD2, and absent DNA this call remains unverified. The CDR3 contains 13 residues. CDR1 and CDR2 from the germline V gene are SSHAT and FNYEAQ (reference sequence). CDR3 residues: CASSLAELDEQFF.

This sequence joins TRBV3-1 and TRBJ1-1. The CDR3 runs to 13 residues. From germline, CDR1 is LGHDT and CDR2 YNNKEL (reference sequence). Here the CDR3 reads CASSRQIGAEAFF.

V usage is TRBV20-1 and J usage is TRBJ2-5; lacking DNA, the TRBD1 call made by TCRdb goes unchecked. This CDR3 is 17 amino acids long. Germline V gene sequence: CDR1 DFQATT, CDR2 SNEGSKA (reference sequence). CDR3 sequence reads: CSASPSVETGRFGTQYF.

CDR3: CASSAQGTLNGHSPLHF. The chain has TRBV6-1 and TRBJ1-6; TCRdb selects TRBD1, and the lack of DNA leaves this call unchecked. CDR1 MNHNS and CDR2 SASEGT come from the germline V gene. The CDR3 extends over 17 amino acids.

V usage is TRBV7-3 and J usage is TRBJ1-1; TCRdb outputs TRBD1, but without DNA this stays unchecked. The CDR3 totals 13 residues. CDR1 SGHTA and CDR2 FQGTGA come from the germline V gene. CDR3 sequence reads: CASSLGGHSEAFF.

This chain links TRBV6-5 with TRBJ2-2; TCRdb indicates TRBD2, and absent DNA this call remains unverified. This CDR3 contains 17 residues. Germline V gene data show CDR1 as MNHEY and CDR2 as SVGAGI. CDR3 protein: CASSYQGGTANTGELFF.

The chain uses TRBV30 and TRBJ2-1; TCRdb selects TRBD1, and the lack of DNA leaves this call unchecked. Germline V gives CDR1 GTSNPN, CDR2 SVGIG (reference sequence). The CDR3 covers 15 residues. CDR3 amino acids: CAWSGQGDADNEQFF.

The J gene is TRBJ1-2, the V gene TRBV2; the TCRdb call, TRBD1, lacks DNA for checking. The germline CDR1 and CDR2 sequences are SNHLY and FYNNEI. The CDR3 has 14 amino acids. The CDR3 is CASSEVDSVYGYTF.

The chain links TRBV6-5 to TRBJ2-3. Germline CDR1 MNHEY, CDR2 SVGAGI. The CDR3 contains 15 residues. CDR3 residues: CASSYTWTDVDTQYF.

The genes are TRBV12-3 or TRBV12-4 and TRBJ1-3; TCRdb returns TRBD1, unconfirmable since there is no DNA. The CDR3 sequence is 14 residues long. This CDR3 is CASSLTGVLNTIYF.

The CDR3: CSARGLAGAPDTQYF. V gene TRBV20-1 combines with J gene TRBJ2-3; TCRdb reports TRBD2, a call that lacks DNA to check it against. Germline V gives CDR1 DFQATT, CDR2 SNEGSKA (reference sequence). The length of the CDR3 is 15 residues.

The rearrangement uses TRBV20-1 and TRBJ2-5; without DNA, the TCRdb call of TRBD2 cannot be checked. This CDR3 has 15 residues. Germline V gene data show CDR1 as DFQATT and CDR2 as SNEGSKA (reference sequence). CDR3 sequence reads: CSARDAGGPGETQYF.

CDR3 in amino acids: CASSNQSRSGNEQFF. The J gene is TRBJ2-1, the V gene TRBV5-1. Germline-derived CDR1 and CDR2 are SGHRS and YFSETQ. The CDR3 loop spans 15 amino acids.

This sequence joins TRBV7-2 and TRBJ2-7; the D call from TCRdb, TRBD1, cannot be confirmed without DNA. This CDR3 is 13 amino acids long. The V gene's germline CDR1 is SGHTA and CDR2 FQGNSA. The CDR3 reads CASSLTGVYEQYF.

The chain has TRBV6-2 or TRBV6-3 and TRBJ2-1; checking the TCRdb D call of TRBD2 is not possible without DNA. The CDR3 extends over 17 amino acids. Germline V gives CDR1 MNHEY, CDR2 SVGEGT. CDR3 amino acids: CASRQRGGLDRYNEQFF.

This chain connects TRBV21-1 to TRBJ2-2; the TRBD1 assignment by TCRdb is unverifiable without DNA. TRBV21-1 represents a pseudogene. This CDR3 has 17 residues. The CDR3 reads CASSKGGLGGNTGELFF.